The rows below give T cell receptor beta chains drawn from one sample of a study of T cells in Graves' hyperthyroidism and ophthalmopathy. From the multiplex PCR reads, TCRdb called clonotypes with MiXCR, one entry per CDR3 protein. The sample lists 650,000 to 750,000 distinct CDR3 sequences, 14% occurring once. Sequenced input: blood. These receptors were taken from a woman aged 18-29 years with Graves' hyperthyroidism. Both conserved end residues are part of each CDR3. The D gene is left open where the match is weak. The size of a clone is reported for some rows only, either as once, few or many, or as a class for expanded clones.

D	V	size	J	CDR3	DNA
TRBD1	TRBV2	many	TRBJ1-1	CASRTGGTEAFF	TGTGCCAGCAGAACAGGGGGGACTGAAGCTTTCTTT
.	TRBV6-1	many	TRBJ1-6	CASSEGTSPRDGSPLHF	TGTGCCAGCAGTGAAGGGACGAGTCCTCGCGACGGTTCACCCCTCCACTTT
TRBD2	TRBV2	many	TRBJ2-1	CASMIPGLQTYNEQFF	TGTGCCAGCATGATCCCGGGACTACAAACCTACAATGAGCAGTTCTTC
.	TRBV18	.	TRBJ2-6	CASSPPLYHSGANVLTF	TGTGCCAGCTCACCACCGCTTTACCACTCTGGGGCCAACGTCCTGACTTTC
.	TRBV7-6	many	TRBJ2-3	CASSMVGGADTQYF	TGTGCCAGCAGCATGGTGGGGGGCGCAGATACGCAGTATTTT
.	TRBV24-1	.	TRBJ2-1	CATSDSPSPSYNEQFF	TGTGCCACCAGTGATTCCCCCAGCCCATCCTACAATGAGCAGTTCTTC
TRBD2	TRBV6-2/TRBV6-3	many	TRBJ2-1	CASSPGLSGTYNEQFF	TGTGCCAGCAGTCCCGGTTTGAGCGGGACCTACAATGAGCAGTTCTTC
.	TRBV3-1	.	TRBJ1-4	CASSQGLRRTGTDEKLFF	TGTGCCAGCAGCCAAGGGTTACGGCGAACAGGGACTGATGAAAAACTGTTTTTT
.	TRBV5-1	few	TRBJ2-1	CASPEEAGNNEQFF	TGCGCCAGCCCCGAGGAGGCGGGAAACAATGAGCAGTTCTTC
.	TRBV4-1	few	TRBJ2-1	CASSQVAHGLKSSYNEQFF	TGCGCCAGCAGCCAAGTAGCTCACGGTCTAAAGAGCTCCTACAATGAGCAGTTCTTC
TRBD2	TRBV13	.	TRBJ2-6	CASTARGAVYGANVLTF	TGTGCCAGCACCGCGCGGGGGGCAGTTTATGGGGCCAACGTCCTGACTTTC
.	TRBV28	many	TRBJ1-1	CASSLPGDRPNEAFF	TGTGCCAGCAGTTTACCCGGGGACCGGCCAAATGAAGCTTTCTTT
.	TRBV7-9	many	TRBJ2-3	CASSLEAQPDTQYF	TGTGCCAGCAGCTTAGAAGCCCAGCCAGATACGCAGTATTTT
.	TRBV28	.	TRBJ1-5	CASSPTGPSNQPQHF	TGTGCCAGCAGTCCAACAGGACCCAGCAATCAGCCCCAGCATTTT
TRBD1	TRBV28	many	TRBJ2-7	CASCRTGLEQYF	TGTGCCAGCTGTCGGACAGGGTTAGAGCAGTACTTC
.	TRBV11-2	.	TRBJ2-4	CATSRDSILAKNIQYF	TGTGCCACCAGCAGAGATTCCATACTAGCCAAAAACATTCAGTACTTC
.	TRBV5-6	many	TRBJ2-3	CASSWLESTDTQYF	TGTGCCAGCAGCTGGTTGGAAAGCACAGATACGCAGTATTTT
TRBD1	TRBV7-2	many	TRBJ1-3	CASSPGTGGNTIYF	TGTGCCAGCAGCCCAGGGACAGGTGGAAACACCATATATTTT
.	TRBV4-1	.	TRBJ2-5	CASSQGGTGGAQETQYF	TGCGCCAGCAGCCAGGGGGGGACAGGTGGAGCGCAAGAGACCCAGTACTTC
.	TRBV6-2/TRBV6-3	many	TRBJ2-2	CASSPLGLGNTGELFF	TGTGCCAGCAGTCCCCTCGGACTCGGGAACACCGGGGAGCTGTTTTTT
.	TRBV9	few	TRBJ2-7	CASSVGGGYYEQYF	TGTGCCAGCAGCGTAGGGGGAGGTTACTACGAGCAGTACTTC
.	TRBV6-1	many	TRBJ1-3	CASSLSGQNFGNTIYF	TGTGCCAGCAGTCTATCCGGACAGAATTTTGGAAACACCATATATTTT
.	TRBV28	few	TRBJ2-5	CASSLREYYHETQYF	TGTGCCAGCAGTTTAAGGGAGTACTACCACGAGACCCAGTACTTC
.	TRBV28	many	TRBJ2-1	CATKMGRRYNEQFF	TGTGCCACGAAAATGGGGAGGCGATACAATGAGCAGTTCTTC
TRBD1	TRBV7-2	.	TRBJ2-3	CASKGQGTPSSDTQYF	TGTGCCAGCAAGGGACAGGGGACTCCCTCTTCCGATACGCAGTATTTT
.	TRBV5-1	few	TRBJ1-6	CASSMGNSGKSPLHF	TGCGCCAGCAGCATGGGGAATTCGGGCAAATCACCCCTCCACTTT
.	TRBV9	once	TRBJ2-3	CASSVESALTSTDTQYF	TGTGCCAGCAGCGTAGAGTCGGCGCTAACTAGCACAGATACGCAGTATTTT
TRBD2	TRBV7-8	many	TRBJ2-3	CASSFPIPNSGRPLSTDTQYF	TGTGCCAGCAGCTTCCCCATCCCCAATAGCGGGAGGCCCCTTAGCACAGATACGCAGTATTTT
TRBD1	TRBV2	few	TRBJ2-7	CASGDRDDEQYF	TGTGCCAGCGGGGACAGGGACGACGAGCAGTACTTC
.	TRBV2	many	TRBJ2-2	CASSRQASRSTGELFF	TGTGCCAGCAGCCGTCAGGCGTCCAGGAGCACCGGGGAGCTGTTTTTT
.	TRBV3-1	many	TRBJ1-2	CASSQDFWGYTF	TGTGCCAGCAGCCAAGACTTTTGGGGCTACACCTTC
.	TRBV5-1	.	TRBJ2-2	CASSLAYDTGELFF	TGCGCCAGCAGCTTGGCCTATGACACCGGGGAGCTGTTTTTT
.	TRBV20-1	.	TRBJ2-1	CSARELAGPNNEQFF	TGCAGTGCTAGGGAGCTCGCTGGGCCTAACAATGAGCAGTTCTTC
.	TRBV2	many	TRBJ1-2	CASRQDESNYFGYTF	TGTGCCAGCAGGCAGGACGAATCCAACTACTTTGGCTACACCTTC
.	TRBV7-9	.	TRBJ2-7	CASSLDLFSYEQYF	TGTGCCAGCAGCTTGGATCTCTTCTCCTACGAGCAGTACTTC
TRBD2	TRBV13	.	TRBJ2-1	CASSLGTSGSRTYNEQFF	TGTGCCAGCAGCTTAGGGACTAGCGGGAGTCGCACCTACAATGAGCAGTTCTTC
.	TRBV6-1	few	TRBJ2-1	CASSEVRSGYNEQFF	TGTGCCAGCAGTGAGGTCCGGAGCGGTTACAATGAGCAGTTCTTC
.	TRBV7-2	few	TRBJ1-6	CASSFMEDSPLHF	TGTGCCAGCAGCTTCATGGAGGATTCACCCCTCCACTTT
.	TRBV7-8	many	TRBJ1-1	CASSLIPGTLRTEAFF	TGTGCCAGCAGCCTTATTCCCGGGACCCTACGGACTGAAGCTTTCTTT
.	TRBV30	few	TRBJ1-4	CAWSDGVGEKLFF	TGTGCCTGGAGTGACGGGGTTGGGGAAAAACTGTTTTTT
TRBD2	TRBV5-1	.	TRBJ2-5	CASSNAGGWGETQYF	TGCGCCAGCAGCAACGCGGGAGGATGGGGCGAGACCCAGTACTTC
.	TRBV5-6	few	TRBJ2-7	CASSLIRGDPYEQYF	TGTGCCAGCAGCTTAATACGAGGGGATCCCTACGAGCAGTACTTC
TRBD2	TRBV5-4	.	TRBJ2-3	CASSTGLYYPDTQYF	TGTGCCAGCAGTACGGGACTATATTATCCGGATACGCAGTATTTT
TRBD1	TRBV20-1	.	TRBJ2-3	CSARRGQGITDTQYF	TGCAGTGCTAGAAGGGGACAGGGGATAACAGATACGCAGTATTTT
.	TRBV28	many	TRBJ1-2	CASSLKQLFGGYTF	TGTGCCAGCAGTTTAAAACAGCTCTTCGGGGGCTACACCTTC
.	TRBV28	many	TRBJ2-7	CASRANRVDEQYF	TGTGCCAGCAGAGCCAACAGGGTTGACGAGCAGTACTTC
.	TRBV5-1	many	TRBJ1-1	CASSSINLNTEAFF	TGCGCCAGCAGCTCCATCAACCTGAACACTGAAGCTTTCTTT